These T cell receptor beta chains were read from a single sample in a study of blood T cells in healthy people across ages. From the 5' RACE reads, TCRdb called clonotypes with MiXCR, one entry per CDR3 protein. The sample lists approximately 1.5 million distinct CDR3 sequences, approximately 43% occurring once. Sequencing input: blood. The receptors were sampled from a woman younger than 30 in good health. Each CDR3 is given without its conserved first and last residue.

v_gene	j_gene	CDR3aa
TRBV11-2	TRBJ1-1	ASSFGDEGYEAF
TRBV5-1	TRBJ2-1	ASSSTSGALNEQF
TRBV7-9	TRBJ2-7	ASSNSIGREQY
TRBV7-2	TRBJ1-3	ASSGQARLGNTIY
TRBV5-1	TRBJ2-5	ASSLEPFQETQY
TRBV28	TRBJ1-5	ASSFNLGGLSNQPQH
TRBV28	TRBJ2-6	ASRTGDSGANVLT
TRBV7-9	TRBJ2-7	ASTPWEGGHEQY
TRBV27	TRBJ2-7	ASSLSSLYEQY
TRBV4-2	TRBJ2-1	ASSQERGLNEQF
TRBV20-1	TRBJ2-4	SGYPGVTNIQY
TRBV4-3	TRBJ2-5	ASSQDPSGRAEQY
TRBV20-1	TRBJ1-4	SARVQHEKLF
TRBV29-1	TRBJ2-1	SVLTGWGINEQF
TRBV29-1	TRBJ2-1	SVELATGYNEQF
TRBV4-1	TRBJ2-4	ASSQVWQTLAKNIQY
TRBV28	TRBJ1-2	ATPKEGARYGYT
TRBV2	TRBJ2-7	AISSNGGRYSYEQY
TRBV20-1	TRBJ1-2	SAKGGGDYGYT
TRBV20-1	TRBJ2-3	SARDSGSRPDTQY
TRBV21-1	TRBJ2-5	ASSKVVGVETQY
TRBV4-1	TRBJ1-2	ASSLPGTLYGYT
TRBV6-2/TRBV6-3	TRBJ1-1	ASSADSFHTEAF
TRBV4-1	-	ASSHLAGAPYNEQY
TRBV28	TRBJ2-2	ASSSQGYGELF
TRBV4-3	TRBJ2-5	ASSPSGGFIETQY
TRBV6-5	TRBJ1-1	ASRRVYYAEAF
TRBV28	TRBJ2-3	ASHTGRADTQY
TRBV7-7	TRBJ2-2	ASSLNPNTGELF